This TCR beta chain came from a study of T cells expressing NK-cell markers. Study at large: Repertoires of TCR beta were obtained from T cells sorted as CD3+CD56+NKG2C+, CD3+CD56+NKG2C- and CD3+CD56-NKG2C+.

Reanalyzing the 5' RACE reads, TCRdb keeps one entry per CDR3 protein, without DNA. The specimen's table records some 410,000 distinct CDR3 sequences. CDR1 is KGHSH and CDR2 is LQKENI in the germline V gene. CDR3 size: 14 residues. Points on this clonotype: Its cognate antigen is unknown.

Study-wide findings and caveats: Once again these clonotypes came out on top in the CD3+CD56-NKG2C+ fraction of several donors. In about 6 donors, dominant NKG2C+ clonotypes were roughly 1.0-7.0% of CD8+ T cells.

The chain combines TRBV18 with TRBJ1-2. Sequences were obtained from blood T cells: a sorted CD56 or NKG2C T cell subset, CD4+ or CD8+ T cells, or bulk PBMC T cells (not recorded which). The origin of this receptor is a woman aged 18-69 years in good health. CDR3 sequence: CASSPRGLDYGYTF.